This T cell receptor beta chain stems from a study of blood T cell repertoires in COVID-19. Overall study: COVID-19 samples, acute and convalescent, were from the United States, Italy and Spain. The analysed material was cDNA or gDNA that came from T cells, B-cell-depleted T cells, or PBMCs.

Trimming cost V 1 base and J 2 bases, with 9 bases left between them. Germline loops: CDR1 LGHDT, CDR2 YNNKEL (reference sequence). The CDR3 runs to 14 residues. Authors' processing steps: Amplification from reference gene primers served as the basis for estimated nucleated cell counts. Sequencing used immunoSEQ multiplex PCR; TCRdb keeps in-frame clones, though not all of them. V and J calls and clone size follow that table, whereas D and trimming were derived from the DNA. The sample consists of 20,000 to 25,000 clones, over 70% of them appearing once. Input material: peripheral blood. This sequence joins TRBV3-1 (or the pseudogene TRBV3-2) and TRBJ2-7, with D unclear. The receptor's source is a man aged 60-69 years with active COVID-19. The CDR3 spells CASSQGLRTYEQYF. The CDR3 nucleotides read TGTGCCAGCAGCCAAGGACTGAGAACCTACGAGCAGTACTTC.